This TCR beta chain emerged from a study of control samples from healthy donors and cancer patients. The CDR3 has 13 amino acids. Between the trimmed V and J ends, which lost 4 bases and 4 bases, there was a span of 8 bases. CDR1 is SEHNR and CDR2 is FQNEAQ in the germline V gene (reference sequence). Clones were read by immunoSEQ multiplex PCR, and TCRdb kept only the in-frame ones, dropping some. The sample consists of roughly 160,000 clones, around 94% of them appearing once. This chain connects TRBV7-9 to TRBJ1-3; no definite D call. This clonotype was obtained from a man in his fifties or sixties with colorectal cancer. The source material was PBMCs. The CDR3 is CASSSQVGNTIYF. CDR3 DNA: TGTGCCAGCAGCTCCCAGGTGGGAAACACCATATATTTT. Full variable domain (missing parts from reference TRBV7-9 and TRBJ1-3): DTGVSQNPRHKITKRGQNVTFRCDPISEHNRLYWYRQTLGQGPEFLTYFQNEAQLEKSRLLSDRFSAERPKGSFSTLEIQRTEQGDSAMYLCASSSQVGNTIYFGEGSWLTVV.